Listed below are T cell receptor beta chains from one sample, sequenced in a study of control samples from healthy donors and cancer patients. Clones were read by immunoSEQ multiplex PCR, and TCRdb kept only the in-frame ones, dropping some. The repertoire holds roughly 30,000 clones, nearly 90% seen once, with about 4.3% in the top ten. Sequenced: formalin-fixed, paraffin-embedded tissue. These receptors originate from a female donor with melanoma. Both conserved end residues are part of each CDR3.

V gene: TRBV4-3; CDR3 length: 17; J gene: TRBJ1-2; CDR3 protein: CASSQDRSMGGLKGYTF
V gene: TRBV11-2; CDR3 length: 15; J gene: TRBJ2-7; CDR3 protein: CASSFTGEGAYEQYF
V gene: TRBV6-5; CDR3 length: 13; J gene: TRBJ2-7; CDR3 protein: CASSYSWDGEQYF
V gene: TRBV5-1; CDR3 length: 13; J gene: TRBJ1-2; CDR3 protein: CASSLVREYGYTF
V gene: TRBV7-2; CDR3 length: 14; J gene: TRBJ1-2; CDR3 protein: CASSPSGIRYGYTF
V gene: TRBV4-2; CDR3 length: 16; J gene: TRBJ1-5; CDR3 protein: CASSQDVTGLNQPQHF
V gene: TRBV5-5; CDR3 length: 14; J gene: TRBJ1-5; CDR3 protein: CASSLRGNNQPQHF
V gene: TRBV19; CDR3 length: 13; J gene: TRBJ2-7; CDR3 protein: CASSIGHSYEQYF
V gene: TRBV3-1/TRBV3-2; CDR3 length: 15; J gene: TRBJ1-2; CDR3 protein: CASSQPGLVSYGYTF
V gene: TRBV6-6; CDR3 length: 16; J gene: TRBJ1-2; CDR3 protein: CATKTGTGGDLGGYTF
V gene: TRBV3-1/TRBV3-2; CDR3 length: 15; J gene: TRBJ1-6; CDR3 protein: CASSSFQGYNSPLHF
V gene: TRBV7-2; CDR3 length: 13; J gene: TRBJ2-5; CDR3 protein: CASSFPGRETQYF
V gene: TRBV7-2; CDR3 length: 18; J gene: TRBJ2-2; CDR3 protein: CASSFWVSGSISTGELFF
V gene: TRBV30; CDR3 length: 15; J gene: TRBJ2-1; CDR3 protein: CAWTPVSGSYNEQFF
V gene: TRBV5-1; CDR3 length: 14; J gene: TRBJ2-1; CDR3 protein: CASSLGANYNEQFF
V gene: TRBV6-5; CDR3 length: 16; J gene: TRBJ2-1; CDR3 protein: CASSFLADRPLIKQFF
V gene: TRBV9; CDR3 length: 15; J gene: TRBJ2-2; CDR3 protein: CASSDPGGWTGELFF
V gene: TRBV7-6; CDR3 length: 14; J gene: TRBJ2-7; CDR3 protein: CASSWRTDSYEQYF
V gene: TRBV2; CDR3 length: 13; J gene: TRBJ1-4; CDR3 protein: CASSEWVGEKLFF
V gene: TRBV7-2; CDR3 length: 15; J gene: TRBJ2-2; CDR3 protein: CASSLWTGGRGELFF
V gene: TRBV7-8; CDR3 length: 12; J gene: TRBJ2-3; CDR3 protein: CASSLRFAEQYF
V gene: TRBV10-2; CDR3 length: 14; J gene: TRBJ2-1; CDR3 protein: CASSLLGSYNEQFF
V gene: TRBV10-3; CDR3 length: 14; J gene: TRBJ1-2; CDR3 protein: CAISASRGNYGYTF
V gene: TRBV5-6; CDR3 length: 12; J gene: TRBJ1-5; CDR3 protein: CASSRKNQPQHF
V gene: TRBV2; CDR3 length: 16; J gene: TRBJ2-1; CDR3 protein: CASSDTGGAGRNEQFF
V gene: TRBV6-5; CDR3 length: 13; J gene: TRBJ1-5; CDR3 protein: CASEAWVNQPQHF
V gene: TRBV7-6; CDR3 length: 16; J gene: TRBJ2-3; CDR3 protein: CASSLGASGRTDTQYF
V gene: TRBV6-5; CDR3 length: 14; J gene: TRBJ1-1; CDR3 protein: CASSTLSTGQRAFF
V gene: TRBV6-2/TRBV6-3; CDR3 length: 14; J gene: TRBJ2-7; CDR3 protein: CASTPRDGLYEQYF